These 23 T cell receptor beta chains originate from one sample sequenced in a study of blood T cells in healthy people across ages. Sample-barcoded 5' priming and a J-beta primer mix drove a second PCR of about 6 to 11 cycles. A single record per CDR3 protein comes from TCRdb applying MiXCR to the 5' RACE reads. The sample lists 550,000 to 750,000 distinct CDR3 sequences, roughly 21% occurring once. Sequenced input: blood. Receptor source: a man in his 70s in good health.

V is TRBV4-3 and J is TRBJ2-5, with 10 bases fitting TRBD2. The J call is doubtful: the DNA matches TRBJ2-1 better. Germline V lookup: CDR1 LGHNA, CDR2 YSLEER. The CDR3 is 16 amino acids. The CDR3 DNA reads TGCGCCAGCAGCCAAGTAGCGGGAGGATCATACAATGAGCAGTTCTTC. Protein product: CASSQVAGGSYNEQFF.

This clonotype was counted at least ten times. The chain employs TRBV3-1 and TRBJ2-1; D is unresolved. The germline V and J ends were trimmed by 0 bases and 9 bases, with 9 bases remaining between them. Germline V lookup: CDR1 LGHDT, CDR2 YNNKEL (reference sequence). The CDR3 is made up of 13 amino acids. Here the CDR3 reads CASSQDQIGEQFF. CDR3 DNA: TGTGCCAGCAGCCAAGATCAGATCGGTGAGCAGTTCTTC.

The rearrangement links TRBV7-9 to TRBJ1-2; perhaps TRBD1 as D (6 bases). The CDR3 covers 14 residues. The germline V gene encodes CDR1 SEHNR and CDR2 FQNEAQ (reference sequence). The germline V and J ends were trimmed by 3 bases and 6 bases, with 14 bases remaining between them. In DNA form, the CDR3 reads TGTGCCAGCAGCTTGGTCTCAGGGGCGGATGGCTACACCTTC. Its translation: CASSLVSGADGYTF. Using reference TRBV7-9 and TRBJ1-2 for the parts outside the CDR3, the full variable domain is DTGVSQNPRHKITKRGQNVTFRCDPISEHNRLYWYRQTLGQGPEFLTYFQNEAQLEKSRLLSDRFSAERPKGSFSTLEIQRTEQGDSAMYLCASSLVSGADGYTFGSGTRLTVV.

This clonotype showed up just a few times. This chain joins TRBV6-5 and TRBJ2-1; TRBD1 agrees at 9 bases. V gave up 7 bases and J gave up 5 bases; unmatched junction bases: 6. The CDR3 contains 14 residues. CDR1 is MNHEY, CDR2 SVGAGI, per germline. CDR3 residues: CASISDRGDNEQFF. In DNA, the CDR3 is TGTGCCAGCATCTCTGACAGGGGGGACAATGAGCAGTTCTTC.

The chain carries TRBV6-5 and TRBJ1-2, with TRBD1 matching over 7 bases. Germline CDR1 is MNHEY and CDR2 is SVGAGI. With V trimmed by 6 bases and J by 5 bases, 9 bases remained unmatched. This CDR3 contains 14 residues. The CDR3 DNA reads TGTGCCAGCAGAAAGACAGGGAAAGGTTATGGCTACACCTTC. This gives the protein CASRKTGKGYGYTF.

The chain uses TRBV28 and TRBJ2-2; TRBD1 matches 10 bases. Germline trimming cut 8 bases from V and 5 bases from J; bases unmatched to any gene: 8. This CDR3 region has 15 residues. Germline assignment: CDR1 MDHEN and CDR2 SYDVKM. The DNA of the CDR3 is TGTGCCAGCGCCCTCCGGGACAGGGGTACCGGGGAGCTGTTTTTT. Its translation is CASALRDRGTGELFF.

This clonotype was observed a handful of times. The rearrangement links TRBV14 to TRBJ2-2, with a weak D call TRBD1 (5 bases). Germline-derived CDR1 and CDR2 are SGHDN and FVKESK. This CDR3 is built from 14 residues. V was pared by 7 bases and J by 3 bases, with 12 bases between. The CDR3 bases are TGTGCCAGCAAGGCTCAGGGCGACACCGGGGAGCTGTTTTTT. This encodes CASKAQGDTGELFF.

V gene TRBV7-6 combines with J gene TRBJ2-7, with 7 bases identical to TRBD1. Germline values: CDR1 SGHVS, CDR2 FNYEAQ. With 0 bases clipped from V and 2 bases from J, the junction kept 7 bases outside the gene matches. CDR3 length: 16 amino acids. This CDR3 reads CASSLATGAGTYEQYF. The DNA of the CDR3 is TGTGCCAGCAGCTTAGCCACAGGGGCCGGGACCTACGAGCAGTACTTC.

This clonotype has more than one count but fewer than ten. The rearrangement uses TRBV27 and TRBJ1-6, with D possibly TRBD1 on 6 matching bases. CDR1 and CDR2 from the germline V gene are MNHEY and SMNVEV (reference sequence). The CDR3 sequence is 16 residues long. Trimming left V 8 bases short and J 9 bases short, with 23 bases between. This CDR3 is CASSPGRGGYRSPLHF. CDR3 nucleotide sequence: TGTGCCAGCTCGCCGGGCAGGGGAGGGTATCGTTCACCCCTCCACTTT.

This clonotype has just a few counts. This chain uses TRBV20-1 with TRBJ2-3, with D maybe TRBD1 (8 bases). The germline V gene encodes CDR1 DFQATT and CDR2 SNEGSKA (reference sequence). The CDR3 covers 13 residues. V lost 5 bases and J 8 bases, leaving 17 bases between the germline ends. Here the CDR3 reads CSAEWTGRGTQYF. CDR3 coding DNA: TGCAGTGCTGAGTGGACAGGGAGGGGTACGCAGTATTTT.

The V call is TRBV18, the J call TRBJ1-2, with D possibly matching TRBD1 (5 bases). The CDR3 is 13 amino acids. Germline CDR1 KGHSH, CDR2 LQKENI. V was clipped by 5 bases and J by 0 bases, with 7 bases between them. The CDR3 nucleotides read TGTGCCAGCTCAGCGGACACTAACTATGGCTACACCTTC. This encodes CASSADTNYGYTF.

Many counts were recorded for this clonotype. The chain joins TRBV2 to TRBJ2-3, with D hard to call. The length of the CDR3 is 14 residues. V lost 2 bases, J lost 1 base, and 7 bases lay in between. Germline CDR1 SNHLY, CDR2 FYNNEI. In nucleotides, the CDR3 is TGTGCCAGCAGTGAACTAACGGGCACAGATACGCAGTATTTT. Translation gives CASSELTGTDTQYF.

This clonotype was detected only a few times. The rearrangement links TRBV6-5 to TRBJ2-5, with D possibly being TRBD2 (5 bases). The end of the DNA aligns better with TRBJ2-7, so the J call may be wrong. The CDR3 covers 11 residues. Germline assignment: CDR1 MNHEY and CDR2 SVGAGI. The CDR3 nucleotides read TGTGCCAGCAAATGGGGAGTCGAGCAGTACTTC. It encodes CASKWGVEQYF.

The chain joins TRBV18 to TRBJ2-7, with 9 bases lining up with TRBD1. This CDR3 is built from 16 residues. In germline, CDR1 is KGHSH, CDR2 LQKENI. J gave up 6 bases and V 5 bases, and 14 bases lay outside the gene matches. The CDR3 region is CASSVSGTGSNGEQYF. In nucleotides, the CDR3 is TGTGCCAGCTCAGTATCCGGGACAGGGAGTAACGGCGAGCAGTACTTC.

J is TRBJ2-5 and V is TRBV3-1; TRBD2 is a possible D gene (6 bases). Trimming left V 3 bases short and J 4 bases short, with 9 bases between. The CDR3 consists of 13 residues. Germline V gene data show CDR1 as LGHDT and CDR2 as YNNKEL (reference sequence). The CDR3 DNA reads TGTGCCAGCAGCCAGAGAGCGGGAGAGACCCAGTACTTC. Translation: CASSQRAGETQYF.

The V gene is TRBV20-1, the J gene TRBJ2-2, with TRBD2 matching over 7 bases. The CDR3 loop spans 16 amino acids. The V gene's germline CDR1 is DFQATT and CDR2 SNEGSKA (reference sequence). J gave up 1 base and V 1 base, and 6 bases lay outside the gene matches. CDR3 DNA: TGCAGTGCTAGAGTGAAGGGACTAAAGAACACCGGGGAGCTGTTTTTT. As protein: CSARVKGLKNTGELFF.

This clonotype was observed many times. The chain links TRBV7-2 to TRBJ2-3, with TRBD2 matching over 7 bases. The CDR3 totals 14 residues. Germline V gene lookup returns CDR1 SGHTA and CDR2 FQGNSA. After removal of 5 bases from V and 4 bases from J, the junction contained 6 bases not matched to a gene. As DNA, the CDR3 is TGTGCCAGCAGCCTCGGGACTAATCCAGATACGCAGTATTTT. It encodes CASSLGTNPDTQYF.

This chain connects TRBV7-2 to TRBJ1-2; 7 bases match TRBD1. CDR1 SGHTA and CDR2 FQGNSA come from the germline V gene. V trimming: 5 bases; J trimming: 10 bases; junction bases outside the gene matches: 7. The CDR3 contains 12 residues. This chain's CDR3 is CASSETGMAYTF. Written as DNA, the CDR3 is TGTGCCAGCAGCGAGACAGGGATGGCCTACACCTTC.

The V call is TRBV7-8, the J call TRBJ2-5, with D maybe TRBD2 (5 bases). The CDR3 extends over 15 amino acids. Germline V gene data show CDR1 as SGHVS and CDR2 as FQNEAQ. Trimming took 7 bases from V and 2 from J, leaving 17 bases between them. The chain's CDR3 is CASTNIRGLQETQYF. The CDR3 coding sequence is TGTGCCAGCACAAATATCCGGGGATTACAAGAGACCCAGTACTTC.

The V call is TRBV18, the J call TRBJ1-3; D not resolved. Germline CDR1 KGHSH, CDR2 LQKENI. The CDR3 extends over 15 amino acids. The V and J ends lost 0 bases and 4 bases respectively, with 10 bases between them. CDR3 nucleotides: TGTGCCAGCTCACCACCGCGGGCAGGAGGAAACACCATATATTTT. This encodes CASSPPRAGGNTIYF.

This clonotype turned up a few times. V is TRBV29-1 and J is TRBJ2-7, with D possibly called TRBD1 or TRBD2 (5 bases each). CDR3 length equals 12 residues. Trimming removed 7 bases from V and 2 bases from J, with 12 bases in between. The germline CDR1 and CDR2 sequences are SQVTM and ANQGSEA. In nucleotides, the CDR3 is TGCAGCGGGATGACGGGGCCCTACGAGCAGTACTTC. Translated: CSGMTGPYEQYF.

The rearrangement joins TRBV6-5 to TRBJ2-5; a weak D match, TRBD2 (5 bases). The DNA matches TRBJ2-7 better at its end, which makes the J call doubtful. The CDR3 covers 13 residues. The germline CDR1 and CDR2 sequences are MNHEY and SVGAGI. The CDR3 DNA is TGTGCCAGCAGACCACGACGGGGCTACGAGCAGTACTTC. Translation gives CASRPRRGYEQYF.

The CDR3 bases are TGCACCTTAGACAGGAGCTATGGCTACACCTTC. It specifies CTLDRSYGYTF. This chain uses TRBV29-1 with TRBJ1-2; possibly TRBD1 for D (6 bases). Germline lookup yields CDR1 SQVTM and CDR2 ANQGSEA. CDR3 length equals 11 residues.